The subject of this entry is one T cell receptor beta chain. The data are from a study of blood T cell repertoires in COVID-19. In the study overall: Samples taken during acute and convalescent COVID-19 were collected in the United States, Italy and Spain.

In the original processing: Amplification from reference gene primers served as the basis for estimated nucleated cell counts. The data were produced by immunoSEQ multiplex PCR, yet TCRdb's version contains in-frame clones alone and is incomplete. From that table come the V and J calls and clone size; the DNA was used to work out D and trimming. There are 150,000 to 200,000 clones in the sample; roughly 91% occur only once, and 6% lies in the top ten. This receptor was obtained from a man aged 35 to 55 with active or convalescent COVID-19. The sequenced material came from peripheral blood.

CDR3 sequence reads: CASKEGSLRTDTQYF. Written as DNA, the CDR3 is TGTGCCAGTAAGGAGGGGTCGTTGAGGACAGATACGCAGTATTTT. The chain links TRBV19 to TRBJ2-3; maybe TRBD2 (6 bases). The CDR3 spans 15 residues. The germline V and J ends were trimmed by 7 bases and 3 bases, with 17 bases remaining between them. Per germline, CDR1 LNHDA and CDR2 SQIVND (reference sequence).